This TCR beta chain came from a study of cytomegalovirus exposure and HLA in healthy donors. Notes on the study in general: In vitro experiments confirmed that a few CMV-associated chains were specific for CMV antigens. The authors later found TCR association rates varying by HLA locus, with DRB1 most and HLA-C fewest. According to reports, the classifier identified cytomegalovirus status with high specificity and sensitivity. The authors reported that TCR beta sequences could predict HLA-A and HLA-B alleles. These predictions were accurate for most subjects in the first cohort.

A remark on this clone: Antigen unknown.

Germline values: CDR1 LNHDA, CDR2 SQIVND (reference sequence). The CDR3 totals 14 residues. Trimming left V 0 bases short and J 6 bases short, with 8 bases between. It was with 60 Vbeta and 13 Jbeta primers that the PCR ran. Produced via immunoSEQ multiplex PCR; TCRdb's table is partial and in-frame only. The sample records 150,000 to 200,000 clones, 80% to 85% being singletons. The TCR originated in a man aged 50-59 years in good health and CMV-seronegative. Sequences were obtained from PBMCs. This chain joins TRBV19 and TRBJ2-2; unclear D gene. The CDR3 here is CASSIDKTSGELFF. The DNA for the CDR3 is TGTGCCAGTAGTATAGATAAGACATCCGGGGAGCTGTTTTTT.